This T cell receptor (beta chain) was retrieved from a study of blood T cells in healthy people across ages. Researchers isolated at least 7 million PBMCs per sample. A second PCR of about 6 to 11 cycles used a sample-barcoded 5' primer and a J-beta primer mix. TCRdb fed the 5' RACE reads into MiXCR, producing one record per CDR3 protein. Here the sample spans about 970,000 distinct CDR3 sequences, 51% being singletons. The V gene end was trimmed by 5 bases and the J gene end by 3 bases; junction bases not matched to a gene: 14. The germline CDR1 and CDR2 sequences are MNHNS and SASEGT. The CDR3 loop spans 17 amino acids.

The V call is TRBV6-1, the J call TRBJ2-3; 7 bases fit TRBD1. The sequencing sample was made of blood. This receptor was identified in a woman in her fifties or sixties in good health. The CDR3 region is CASSRGQPHSATDTQYF. Written as DNA, the CDR3 is TGTGCCAGCAGTCGGGGACAGCCTCATTCCGCTACAGATACGCAGTATTTT.